One sample yielded the 11 T cell receptor beta chains listed below, sequenced in a study of T cell responses to AZD1222 COVID-19 vaccine. The assay was immunoSEQ multiplex PCR, and TCRdb's table has in-frame clones only and misses some. Here the sample spans 90,000 to 95,000 clones, around 90% being singletons. The specimen comprised peripheral blood, sampled on day 0 of AZD1222 vaccination. Source of these receptors: an adult in good health.

J is TRBJ2-1 and V is TRBV19; TRBD2 agrees at 10 bases. Germline CDR1 reads LNHDA; CDR2 reads SQIVND (reference sequence). J gave up 4 bases and V 10 bases, and 7 bases lay outside the gene matches. The CDR3 has 14 residues. CDR3 bases: TGTGCCACCTCTAGCGGGGGTTCTTACAATGAGCAGTTCTTC. This sequence encodes CATSSGGSYNEQFF.

The sample holds a few counts of this clone. V usage is TRBV28 and J usage is TRBJ1-6; 7 bases map to TRBD1. V was pared by 6 bases and J by 7 bases, with 9 bases of the junction left unmatched. The germline CDR1 and CDR2 sequences are MDHEN and SYDVKM. The CDR3 covers 15 residues. CDR3 region: CASRATGTVNSPLHF. The CDR3 DNA reads TGTGCCAGCAGGGCCACCGGGACAGTGAATTCACCCCTCCACTTT. Complete variable domain (other parts from reference TRBV28 and TRBJ1-6): DVKVTQSSRYLVKRTGEKVFLECVQDMDHENMFWYRQDPGLGLRLIYFSYDVKMKEKGDIPEGYSVSREKKERFSLILESASTNQTSMYLCASRATGTVNSPLHFGNGTRLTVT.

For this clone: A junction end diverges from the germline sequence, so it may reflect a read error. The chain links TRBV4-3 to TRBJ1-6, with D unclear. Germline V gene data show CDR1 as LGHNA and CDR2 as YSLEER. The length of the CDR3 is 16 residues. This CDR3 is CASSQGAGRSNSPLHF. Here the CDR3 DNA reads TGCGCCAGCAGTCAAGGAGCCGGACGAAGTAATTCACCCCTCCACTTT.

As DNA, the CDR3 is TGTGCCAGCAGTGAACGGGCTAGCGTGGATACGCAGTATTTT. This translates into CASSERASVDTQYF. The rearrangement joins TRBV6-1 to TRBJ2-3; tentative D call: TRBD2 (6 bases). The CDR3 spans 14 residues. Trimming cost V 2 bases and J 6 bases, with 12 bases left between them. Germline values: CDR1 MNHNS, CDR2 SASEGT.

The chain is built from TRBV27 and TRBJ1-3; no definite D call. Deletions cut 5 bases from V and 0 bases from J, with 5 bases between. CDR1 is MNHEY, CDR2 SMNVEV, per germline (reference sequence). CDR3 length: 13 residues. This chain's CDR3 is CASSRYSGNTIYF. CDR3 bases: TGTGCCAGCAGTCGATACTCTGGAAACACCATATATTTT.

The rearrangement joins TRBV14 to TRBJ1-3, with 9 bases matching TRBD1. The CDR3 spans 12 residues. Germline V lookup: CDR1 SGHDN, CDR2 FVKESK. The J segment lost 4 bases and the V segment lost 8 bases, leaving 0 bases of the junction unmatched. CDR3 in amino acids: CASGTGGNTIYF. The CDR3 region has the DNA TGTGCCAGCGGGACAGGGGGAAACACCATATATTTT.

V and J are TRBV2 and TRBJ1-2; no firm D call. Trimming pared 7 bases from V and 4 bases from J, leaving 16 bases between. The CDR3 is made up of 14 amino acids. Germline loops: CDR1 SNHLY, CDR2 FYNNEI. CDR3 amino acids: CASIPDGLPYGYTF. Written as DNA, the CDR3 is TGTGCCAGCATCCCCGACGGACTCCCCTATGGCTACACCTTC.

The rearrangement uses TRBV9 and TRBJ1-2; no firm D call. Trimming cost V 0 bases and J 2 bases, with 17 bases left between them. The germline gives CDR1 SGDLS, CDR2 YYNGEE. The CDR3 has 17 residues. CDR3 coding DNA: TGTGCCAGCAGCGTAGGGCTCAGACGGCATGCGAACTATGGCTACACCTTC. Its translation is CASSVGLRRHANYGYTF. Complete variable domain (other parts from reference TRBV9 and TRBJ1-2): DSGVTQTPKHLITATGQRVTLRCSPRSGDLSVYWYQQSLDQGLQFLIQYYNGEERAKGNILERFSAQQFPDLHSELNLSSLELGDSALYFCASSVGLRRHANYGYTFGSGTRLTVV.

The chain has TRBV28 and TRBJ1-2, with unresolved D. Germline V CDR1 and CDR2: MDHEN, SYDVKM. V shed 4 bases and J shed 5 bases, with 14 bases lying between them. The CDR3 sequence is 14 residues long. As DNA, the CDR3 is TGTGCCAGCAGTTCCGGGGTTTTGGTTTATGGCTACACCTTC. Its protein product is CASSSGVLVYGYTF.

The J gene is TRBJ1-6, the V gene TRBV7-2; D is unclear. Germline assignment: CDR1 SGHTA and CDR2 FQGNSA. This CDR3 has 16 amino acids. V was clipped by 2 bases and J by 9 bases, with 17 bases between them. CDR3 region: CASSLSGGVLGSPLHF. In DNA form, the CDR3 reads TGTGCCAGCAGCTTATCAGGCGGAGTATTAGGTTCACCCCTCCACTTT.

This chain joins TRBV28 and TRBJ1-6, with D perhaps matching TRBD1 (5 bases). V lost 6 bases and J lost 8, with 17 bases in between. The germline V gene encodes CDR1 MDHEN and CDR2 SYDVKM. The CDR3 loop spans 15 amino acids. The CDR3 DNA is TGTGCCAGCAGGTTGCCTTCCGGGACCCATTCACCCCTCCACTTT. Its translation is CASRLPSGTHSPLHF.